This T cell receptor (beta chain) was profiled in a study of human T cells and chemical hapten exposure. Regarding time point: patch test 3, about 24 weeks after DPC sensitization. The treatment is: therapeutic diphenylcyclopropenone sensitization with weekly scalp DPC. Germline V gene data show CDR1 as LGHNA and CDR2 as YNFKEQ. The CDR3 has 16 residues. The junction had 9 bases not matched to a gene; V was cut back by 0 bases and J by 6 bases. TCRdb reprocessed the RACE reads via MiXCR and lists one record per CDR3 protein. The data hold more than 100,000 distinct CDR3 sequences, with around 11% observed a single time.

The sequences come from whole blood, collected in connection with sensitization to the hapten diphenylcyclopropenone (DPC). This TCR was sampled from a woman aged 45-60 years with alopecia areata. Some clones in this sample may be carry-over from other donors' samples. The V call is TRBV4-2, the J call TRBJ1-2; 8 nucleotides agree with TRBD1. As DNA, the CDR3 is TGTGCCAGCAGCCAAGAGGGGACAGGCAGTTGGGATGGCTACACCTTC. It is translated as CASSQEGTGSWDGYTF.